A single sample is the source of the 22 T cell receptor beta chains below, sequenced in a study of blood T cell repertoires in COVID-19. Only in-frame clones appear in the TCRdb table, and some are missing; sequencing was by immunoSEQ multiplex PCR. Altogether approximately 90,000 clones are present, 70% to 80% being singletons, with the ten largest covering over 40%. The source material was peripheral blood. These receptors were collected from a human donor in a cohort sampled during active COVID-19.

This chain links TRBV28 with TRBJ2-3; weak D call: TRBD1 (5 bases). The CDR3 spans 12 residues. Trimming left V 3 bases short and J 9 bases short, with 10 bases between. Germline-derived CDR1 and CDR2 are MDHEN and SYDVKM. The CDR3 DNA follows: TGTGCCAGCAGTTTTGCGCGACAGACGCAGTATTTT. Amino acid sequence: CASSFARQTQYF. Supplemented by reference TRBV28 and TRBJ2-3, the full variable domain reads DVKVTQSSRYLVKRTGEKVFLECVQDMDHENMFWYRQDPGLGLRLIYFSYDVKMKEKGDIPEGYSVSREKKERFSLILESASTNQTSMYLCASSFARQTQYFGPGTRLTVL.

CDR3 DNA sequence: TGTGCCAGCAGCCGGTATGAGCAGTTCTTC. This codes for CASSRYEQFF. The chain has TRBV2 and TRBJ2-1, with unresolved D. This CDR3 region has 10 residues. V was shortened by 6 bases and J by 8 bases, with 5 bases between the two germline ends. In germline, CDR1 is SNHLY, CDR2 FYNNEI.

The V call is TRBV28, the J call TRBJ2-5; D unclear. The CDR3 extends over 13 amino acids. CDR1 and CDR2 from the germline V gene are MDHEN and SYDVKM. V lost 2 bases and J 11 bases, leaving 15 bases between the germline ends. The CDR3 here is CASSLMSRPSQYF. CDR3 in DNA: TGTGCCAGCAGTTTAATGTCTAGGCCTAGTCAGTACTTC.

The sample holds a few counts of this clone. The chain combines TRBV14 with TRBJ1-2; TRBD1 is a possible D gene (5 bases). Germline CDR1 SGHDN, CDR2 FVKESK. The V end lost 1 base, the J end lost 1 base, and 10 bases lay between the germline ends. The CDR3 has 15 amino acids. CDR3: CASSQATGDNYGYTF. The CDR3, as DNA: TGTGCCAGCAGCCAAGCCACGGGGGATAACTATGGCTACACCTTC.

V gene TRBV2 combines with J gene TRBJ1-5; 8 positions agree with TRBD1. The germline V gene has CDR1 SNHLY and CDR2 FYNNEI. The V and J ends lost 6 bases and 5 bases, in that order; junction bases with no gene match: 9. This CDR3 spans 15 amino acids. Here the CDR3 reads CASSAGTGVYQPQHF. DNA for the CDR3: TGTGCCAGCAGCGCGGGGACAGGAGTTTATCAGCCCCAGCATTTT.

V and J are TRBV4-2 and TRBJ2-2; TRBD2 aligns across 10 bases. V was pared by 4 bases and J by 6 bases, with 2 bases of the junction left unmatched. The CDR3 consists of 14 residues. From germline, CDR1 is LGHNA and CDR2 YNFKEQ. The CDR3 coding sequence is TGTGCCAGCAGCCGGACTAGCGGCGCCGGGGAGCTGTTTTTT. Translation: CASSRTSGAGELFF.

The chain carries TRBV4-1 and TRBJ2-3; 7 positions agree with TRBD1. J gave up 3 bases and V 0 bases, and 6 bases lay outside the gene matches. The CDR3 has 16 amino acids. Germline lookup yields CDR1 MGHRA and CDR2 YSYEKL. DNA for the CDR3: TGCGCCAGCAGCCAAGATGGCAGGGGGTCAACAGATACGCAGTATTTT. Protein: CASSQDGRGSTDTQYF.

The chain carries TRBV18 and TRBJ1-6; D is unclear. The CDR3 length is 15 residues. Germline values: CDR1 KGHSH, CDR2 LQKENI. Trimming removed 0 bases at V and 7 bases at J, with 10 bases between. In DNA form, the CDR3 reads TGTGCCAGCTCACCACCGGGAGGCGGGAATTCACCCCTCCACTTT. Encoded protein: CASSPPGGGNSPLHF.

V and J are TRBV7-3 and TRBJ2-3; 7 bases agree with TRBD2. The CDR3 spans 16 residues. With V trimmed by 5 bases and J by 4 bases, 12 bases remained unmatched. Germline lookup yields CDR1 SGHTA and CDR2 FQGTGA. CDR3 sequence reads: CASSPLSGKGADTQYF. In DNA, the CDR3 is TGTGCCAGCAGCCCCTTAAGCGGGAAAGGGGCAGATACGCAGTATTTT.

The CDR3 DNA follows: TGTGCCAGTAAAGTCCACAGGGGCACTGAAGCTTTCTTT. It is translated as CASKVHRGTEAFF. The chain employs TRBV19 and TRBJ1-1, with 7 bases aligning to TRBD1. With V trimmed by 7 bases and J by 4 bases, 6 bases remained unmatched. Germline V CDR1 and CDR2: LNHDA, SQIVND (reference sequence). The CDR3 consists of 13 residues.

This chain links TRBV6-5 with TRBJ2-5; perhaps TRBD1 as D (5 bases). The germline V gene has CDR1 MNHEY and CDR2 SVGAGI. V was shortened by 6 bases and J by 4 bases, with 12 bases between the two germline ends. The CDR3 is made up of 13 amino acids. The CDR3 nucleotides are TGTGCCAGCAGGGGGCTGGGGCGAGAGACCCAGTACTTC. Its translation is CASRGLGRETQYF.

This clone was recorded only once. This chain connects TRBV6-4 to TRBJ2-2; D is undetermined. Trimming shortened V by 1 base and J by 3 bases, and 6 bases separated the two germline ends. Germline loops: CDR1 MRHNA, CDR2 SNTAGT. This CDR3 is built from 14 residues. The CDR3 bases are TGTGCCAGCAGTGACTTATCCCACACCGGGGAGCTGTTTTTT. This sequence encodes CASSDLSHTGELFF.

Details on this clone: The junction and the germline gene differ at one end; a read error may be behind it. Other DNA sequences within the sample encode an identical CDR3. V and J are TRBV28 and TRBJ1-5, with 8 bases matching TRBD1. The CDR3 is made up of 15 amino acids. Looked up from germline, CDR1 is MDHEN and CDR2 is SYDVKM. The CDR3 coding sequence is TGTGCCAGCAGTTTAGGGCAGGGGGCAGGGCAGCCCCAACATTTT. Protein: CASSLGQGAGQPQHF.

V gene TRBV11-3 combines with J gene TRBJ2-1, with 14 bases matching TRBD2. Trimming cost V 4 bases and J 7 bases; bases outside gene matches: 3. CDR1 SGHNT and CDR2 YENEEA come from the germline V gene. There are 15 residues in the CDR3. The CDR3, as DNA: TGTGCCAGCAGCTCGGGACTAGCGGGAGCGAATGAGCAGTTCTTC. This sequence encodes CASSSGLAGANEQFF.

The V and J genes are TRBV29-1 and TRBJ2-5, with 7 positions matching TRBD1. Trimming cost V 7 bases and J 0 bases; bases outside gene matches: 5. The CDR3 is 13 residues long. CDR1 and CDR2 from the germline V gene are SQVTM and ANQGSEA. The CDR3 reads CSARGTDQETQYF. The CDR3 bases are TGCAGCGCGAGAGGGACAGACCAAGAGACCCAGTACTTC.

The chain is built from TRBV5-1 and TRBJ2-7; no firm D call. The CDR3 has 14 amino acids. Trimming removed 2 bases from V and 2 bases from J, with 11 bases in between. The germline CDR1 and CDR2 sequences are SGHRS and YFSETQ. CDR3 region: CASSFDSMTYEQYF. The CDR3 bases are TGCGCCAGCAGCTTTGACTCAATGACCTACGAGCAGTACTTC.

The V call is TRBV4-2, the J call TRBJ1-4; the D gene is possibly TRBD1 (6 bases). The V end lost 6 bases, the J end lost 3 bases, and 14 bases lay between the germline ends. CDR1 and CDR2 from the germline V gene are LGHNA and YNFKEQ. The CDR3 is made up of 15 amino acids. Here the CDR3 DNA reads TGTGCCAGCAGGGACCCCAGGGGAGCTAATGAAAAACTGTTTTTT. Protein sequence: CASRDPRGANEKLFF.

The chain combines TRBV18 with TRBJ2-1; D may be TRBD2 (6 bases). Germline CDR1 reads KGHSH; CDR2 reads LQKENI. The CDR3 sequence is 14 residues long. V lost 3 bases and J 4 bases, leaving 10 bases between the germline ends. The CDR3 here is CASSPGGSYNEQFF. The CDR3 region has the DNA TGTGCCAGCTCACCTGGGGGGAGTTACAATGAGCAGTTCTTC.

V usage is TRBV19 and J usage is TRBJ2-2; TRBD2 is a possible D gene (6 bases). Trimming removed 3 bases at V and 2 bases at J, with 10 bases between. This CDR3 is 15 amino acids long. Germline loops: CDR1 LNHDA, CDR2 SQIVND (reference sequence). The CDR3 region is CASSIREYNTGELFF. The CDR3 nucleotides read TGTGCCAGTAGTATCCGGGAGTATAACACCGGGGAGCTGTTTTTT.

The J gene is TRBJ2-7, the V gene TRBV4-1, with D maybe TRBD1 (5 bases). The CDR3 is 15 amino acids. The V and J ends lost 3 bases and 4 bases respectively, with 16 bases between them. Germline CDR1 reads MGHRA; CDR2 reads YSYEKL. In nucleotides, the CDR3 is TGCGCCAGCAGCCAGGGTCCAGGGCCCCTGTACGAGCAGTACTTC. Its translation is CASSQGPGPLYEQYF.

The chain joins TRBV7-9 to TRBJ1-2; D is possibly TRBD1 (5 bases). The germline CDR1 and CDR2 sequences are SEHNR and FQNEAQ (reference sequence). V lost 0 bases and J lost 7, with 12 bases in between. The CDR3 runs to 14 residues. The CDR3, as DNA: TGTGCCAGCAGCTTAGCGTTAGGGGCCTCTGGCTACACCTTC. Its translation: CASSLALGASGYTF. Complete variable domain (other parts from reference TRBV7-9 and TRBJ1-2): DTGVSQNPRHKITKRGQNVTFRCDPISEHNRLYWYRQTLGQGPEFLTYFQNEAQLEKSRLLSDRFSAERPKGSFSTLEIQRTEQGDSAMYLCASSLALGASGYTFGSGTRLTVV.

The V and J genes are TRBV6-6 and TRBJ2-7; possibly TRBD1 for D (5 bases). The V gene lost 5 bases and the J gene lost 4 bases, with 9 bases spanning the gap. This CDR3 is 12 amino acids long. Germline CDR1 is MNHNY and CDR2 is SVGAGI (reference sequence). The CDR3 is CASSLRAYEQYF. The CDR3 region has the DNA TGTGCCAGCAGTCTCAGGGCTTACGAGCAGTACTTC.